One and the same sample provided the 15 T cell receptor beta chains below, sequenced in a study of control samples from healthy donors and cancer patients. The repertoire was sequenced with immunoSEQ multiplex PCR; TCRdb's copy has only in-frame clones and lacks some. The data show some 140,000 clones, around 94% seen once. Sequencing used PBMCs. These receptors originate from a man in his sixties with colorectal cancer.

This clone has a single count. The chain uses TRBV6-2 or TRBV6-3 and TRBJ2-1; TRBD2 matches 10 bases. The ends lost 2 bases at V and 8 bases at J; junction bases unmatched: 6. CDR1 is MNHEY, CDR2 SVGEGT, per germline. This CDR3 spans 15 amino acids. This chain's CDR3 is CASSYRLAGVDEQFF. The CDR3 nucleotides are TGTGCCAGCAGTTACAGGCTAGCGGGGGTGGATGAGCAGTTCTTC.

This sequence joins TRBV18 and TRBJ2-7; the match to TRBD1 covers 8 bases. Germline-derived CDR1 and CDR2 are KGHSH and LQKENI. This CDR3 has 12 residues. V trimming: 6 bases; J trimming: 2 bases; junction bases outside the gene matches: 0. The CDR3: CASSGQAYEQYF. Written as DNA, the CDR3 is TGTGCCAGCTCGGGACAGGCCTACGAGCAGTACTTC.

J is TRBJ2-7 and V is TRBV30, with a weak D call TRBD1 (6 bases). The germline CDR1 and CDR2 sequences are GTSNPN and SVGIG (reference sequence). The CDR3 runs to 12 residues. Trimming took 2 bases from V and 6 from J, leaving 11 bases between them. The DNA of the CDR3 is TGTGCCTGGAGTAGAGGGGGAGCCGAGCAGTACTTC. This codes for CAWSRGGAEQYF.

The chain has TRBV2 and TRBJ1-4; 9 bases line up with TRBD1. Losses at the gene ends were 6 bases for V and 5 bases for J; bases not matched to a gene: 7. Germline-derived CDR1 and CDR2 are SNHLY and FYNNEI. The CDR3 consists of 15 residues. In DNA, the CDR3 is TGTGCCAGCAGAATAACGGGACAGGGCAATGAAAAACTGTTTTTT. Translating it yields CASRITGQGNEKLFF.

The chain uses TRBV7-6 and TRBJ2-5, with 9 bases fitting TRBD1. V lost 3 bases, J lost 5 bases, and 13 bases stayed unmatched. Germline V CDR1 and CDR2: SGHVS, FNYEAQ. The CDR3 runs to 17 residues. CDR3: CASSFLGYRTGEETQYF. In DNA, the CDR3 is TGTGCCAGCAGCTTCTTGGGGTACAGGACAGGGGAGGAGACCCAGTACTTC.

The chain has TRBV23-1 and TRBJ1-5, with 10 bases aligning to TRBD1. TRBV23-1 is recorded as an ORF, its role being uncertain. The trim removed 2 bases at V and 6 bases at J, leaving 4 bases unmatched. This CDR3 contains 15 residues. The CDR3 loop is CASSQDRGLRQPQHF. The CDR3 DNA reads as TGCGCCAGCAGTCAAGACAGGGGGCTTCGTCAGCCCCAGCATTTT.

This rearrangement joins TRBV4-1 to TRBJ1-5; D not resolved. Germline V gene sequence: CDR1 MGHRA, CDR2 YSYEKL. The CDR3 extends over 16 amino acids. V lost 0 bases and J lost 4, with 13 bases in between. The CDR3 protein is CASSQDSTRSNQPQHF. CDR3 nucleotide sequence: TGCGCCAGCAGCCAAGATTCGACGAGGAGTAATCAGCCCCAGCATTTT.

This clone was observed once. This chain uses TRBV18 with TRBJ2-7, with 7 bases fitting TRBD2. J lost 4 bases, V lost 4 bases, and 7 bases had no gene match. CDR3 length: 14 amino acids. CDR1 is KGHSH, CDR2 LQKENI, per germline. The CDR3 reads CASSLGSGAYEQYF. Written as DNA, the CDR3 is TGTGCCAGCTCACTCGGGAGCGGGGCATACGAGCAGTACTTC.

This chain uses TRBV6-6 with TRBJ2-7; 9 bases map to TRBD1. J lost 4 bases, V lost 5 bases, and 6 bases had no gene match. Germline-derived CDR1 and CDR2 are MNHNY and SVGAGI (reference sequence). This CDR3 spans 14 amino acids. CDR3 sequence: CASSLPGQGYEQYF. The DNA of the CDR3 is TGTGCCAGCAGTCTACCGGGACAGGGTTACGAGCAGTACTTC.

This chain uses TRBV7-9 with TRBJ1-1; TRBD1 aligns across 9 bases. V shed 6 bases and J 5 bases; nucleotides not matched to a gene: 7. CDR3 length: 14 amino acids. Germline CDR1 SEHNR, CDR2 FQNEAQ (reference sequence). The CDR3 DNA follows: TGTGCCAGCAGTTCACAGGGGGCGCGGACTGAAGCTTTCTTT. This gives the protein CASSSQGARTEAFF.

The genes are TRBV30 and TRBJ1-4; 9 nucleotides line up with TRBD1. The CDR3 spans 15 residues. The germline V gene has CDR1 GTSNPN and CDR2 SVGIG (reference sequence). V gave up 4 bases and J gave up 7 bases; unmatched junction bases: 10. The CDR3 loop reads CAWTSRYRGPEKLFF. DNA for the CDR3: TGTGCCTGGACCAGTAGGTACAGGGGGCCTGAAAAACTGTTTTTT.

This sequence joins TRBV15 and TRBJ2-1, with 10 bases fitting TRBD2. From germline, CDR1 is LNHNV and CDR2 YYDKDF (reference sequence). The ends lost 5 bases at V and 0 bases at J; junction bases unmatched: 7. The CDR3 runs to 17 residues. The CDR3 coding sequence is TGTGCCACCAGCGGACCTAGCGGGGGTGACTCCTACAATGAGCAGTTCTTC. Its protein is CATSGPSGGDSYNEQFF.

This sequence joins TRBV5-4 and TRBJ2-3; 8 bases map to TRBD2. CDR1 is SGHNT and CDR2 is YYREEE in the germline V gene (reference sequence). Trimming at V came to 3 bases and at J to 3 bases, leaving 6 bases not matched to a gene. The CDR3 is 15 residues long. The chain's CDR3 is CASSSGGARTDTQYF. For the CDR3, the DNA is TGTGCCAGCAGCTCCGGGGGGGCCAGGACAGATACGCAGTATTTT.

V is TRBV3-1 (or the pseudogene TRBV3-2) and J is TRBJ1-4; D is possibly TRBD1 (6 bases). CDR1 and CDR2 from the germline V gene are LGHDT and YNNKEL (reference sequence). Trimming stripped 4 bases from V and 0 bases from J, with 12 bases between. There are 16 residues in the CDR3. CDR3 in amino acids: CASSPRTDPTNEKLFF. The CDR3 bases are TGTGCCAGCAGCCCTCGGACAGATCCAACTAATGAAAAACTGTTTTTT.

V is TRBV6-5 and J is TRBJ1-1, with TRBD1 as a possible D gene (6 bases). This CDR3 is built from 11 residues. Trimming shortened V by 2 bases and J by 10 bases, and 8 bases separated the two germline ends. Germline values: CDR1 MNHEY, CDR2 SVGAGI. CDR3 bases: TGTGCCAGCAGTTACAGACAGGCAGCTTTCTTT. It codes for CASSYRQAAFF.